The 10 T cell receptor beta chains listed next were all sequenced from one sample in a study of response to subunit inactivated influenza vaccine. TCRdb re-analysed the RT-PCR reads in MiXCR, keeping a single row per CDR3 protein. The table has hundreds of thousands of distinct CDR3 sequences, 15% to 18% seen once. Sequencing used PBMCs from blood, obtained about 13 days after vaccination. Source of these receptors: a man aged 45-65 years who received an inactivated influenza vaccine.

This clonotype was observed a handful of times. The chain joins TRBV20-1 to TRBJ1-6, with TRBD1 identical over 7 bases. Trimming took 2 bases from V and 0 from J; bases not matched to a gene: 7. In germline, CDR1 is DFQATT, CDR2 SNEGSKA (reference sequence). The CDR3 spans 17 residues. The CDR3, as DNA: TGCAGTGCTAGAAACCAGGACAGGAGCTCCTATAATTCACCCCTCCACTTT. It is translated as CSARNQDRSSYNSPLHF.

The V gene is TRBV18, the J gene TRBJ2-7, with 11 positions matching TRBD2. This CDR3 contains 15 residues. V lost 3 bases to trimming and J lost 3 bases; unmatched junction nucleotides: 4. Per germline, CDR1 KGHSH and CDR2 LQKENI. The chain's CDR3 is CASSPLAGGGYEQYF. DNA of the CDR3: TGTGCCAGCTCACCCCTAGCGGGAGGAGGCTACGAGCAGTACTTC.

The table lists this clonotype with a count of one. The gene calls are TRBV6-5 and TRBJ2-1; D call uncertain. The V end was cut by 2 bases, the J end by 2 bases, with 10 bases between. This CDR3 spans 15 amino acids. Germline CDR1 and CDR2: MNHEY and SVGAGI. In DNA form, the CDR3 reads TGTGCCAGCAGTTACGAGGCTGTAACCTACAATGAGCAGTTCTTC. Translating gives CASSYEAVTYNEQFF.

The V and J genes are TRBV2 and TRBJ2-2; TRBD1 or TRBD2 may be the D gene (5 bases each). CDR3 length equals 14 residues. Germline V gene lookup returns CDR1 SNHLY and CDR2 FYNNEI. V gave up 3 bases and J gave up 4 bases, with 9 bases separating them. This chain's CDR3 is CASSDEGSTGELFF. The CDR3 coding sequence is TGTGCCAGCAGTGACGAGGGGAGCACCGGGGAGCTGTTTTTT.

The chain carries TRBV18 and TRBJ1-1; tentatively, D is TRBD1 (6 bases). The V gene lost 3 bases and the J gene lost 4 bases, with 15 bases spanning the gap. The CDR3 has 15 amino acids. Germline CDR1 reads KGHSH; CDR2 reads LQKENI. CDR3 loop: CASSPYRGRGTEAFF. Written as DNA, the CDR3 is TGTGCCAGCTCACCGTACCGCGGCAGGGGCACTGAAGCTTTCTTT.

The chain is built from TRBV3-1 and TRBJ2-1; 11 bases line up with TRBD2. The germline CDR1 and CDR2 sequences are LGHDT and YNNKEL (reference sequence). The CDR3 consists of 17 residues. The V segment lost 11 bases and the J segment 3 bases; nucleotides outside the gene matches: 15. As DNA, the CDR3 is TGTGCCTGCTGCCGTCTAGAGACTAGCGGGATCTACAATGAGCAGTTCTTC. Its translation: CACCRLETSGIYNEQFF.

This clonotype was seen more than once but under ten times. V gene TRBV4-3 combines with J gene TRBJ2-2; D is possibly TRBD2 (6 bases). CDR3 length: 14 amino acids. Deletions cut 4 bases from V and 6 bases from J, with 12 bases between. Germline V gene lookup returns CDR1 LGHNA and CDR2 YSLEER. The CDR3 DNA sequence: TGCGCCAGCAGCCTACAGGCGGGGTCCGGGGAGCTGTTTTTT. Amino acid sequence: CASSLQAGSGELFF.

The chain links TRBV12-3 or TRBV12-4 to TRBJ2-7, with a weak D call TRBD2 (6 bases). The CDR3 consists of 14 residues. Trimming cost V 3 bases and J 3 bases, with 12 bases left between them. CDR3 region: CASSLVGGRYEQYF. The CDR3, as DNA: TGTGCCAGCAGTTTGGTCGGGGGTCGCTACGAGCAGTACTTC.

The chain employs TRBV3-1 and TRBJ1-2; a weak D match, TRBD1 (6 bases). The CDR3 is made up of 15 amino acids. CDR1 LGHDT and CDR2 YNNKEL come from the germline V gene (reference sequence). V lost 0 bases to trimming and J lost 6 bases, with 14 bases between them. CDR3 DNA sequence: TGTGCCAGCAGCCAAGAGGGACACCGCCGGGATGGCTACACCTTC. Encoded protein: CASSQEGHRRDGYTF.

This clonotype was counted only a few times. The rearrangement uses TRBV4-2 and TRBJ1-4; D ambiguous. Looked up from germline, CDR1 is LGHNA and CDR2 is YNFKEQ. Trimming left V 6 bases short and J 2 bases short, with 13 bases between. This CDR3 has 15 amino acids. Here the CDR3 reads CASSRGGNTNEKLFF. CDR3 in DNA: TGTGCCAGCAGTCGGGGTGGGAATACTAATGAAAAACTGTTTTTT.